The rows below give T cell receptor beta chains drawn from one sample of a study of blood T cell repertoires in COVID-19. TCRdb's table, derived via immunoSEQ multiplex PCR, lists solely in-frame clones and lacks some. The sample includes roughly 150,000 clones, about four fifths of them seen just once. Sample: peripheral blood. These TCRs come from a man between 60 and 75 years old with acute or convalescent COVID-19. CDR3s include the opening cysteine and the closing phenylalanine or tryptophan. D genes are given only for firm matches. Some rows mark clone size as missing; the rest say once, few, many or name a class of expanded clone.

D gene	V gene	J gene	clone size	CDR3 DNA	CDR3 protein
TRBD1	TRBV6-6	TRBJ2-7	once	TGTGCCAGCAGTGCGGTACAGGGGCTCCCCTACGAGCAGTACTTC	CASSAVQGLPYEQYF
TRBD1	TRBV19	TRBJ2-2	.	TGTGCCAGTAGTCGATCGACAGGGGCTGGCACCGGGGAGCTGTTTTTT	CASSRSTGAGTGELFF
.	TRBV28	TRBJ2-7	.	TGTGCCAGCCAAGGGGGGGGCGCAAAGGTCGAGCAGTACTTC	CASQGGGAKVEQYF
TRBD1	TRBV5-1	TRBJ2-1	.	TGCGCCAGCAGCGTGGGGACAGGGAGCTCCTACAATGAGCAGTTCTTC	CASSVGTGSSYNEQFF
.	TRBV10-2	TRBJ2-4	.	TGCGCCAGCAGATCTGCGGGACAGAAAAACATTCAGTACTTC	CASRSAGQKNIQYF
.	TRBV5-4	TRBJ2-3	once	TGTGCCAGCAGCTTATTCGAGAGAGCTAGCGCGGGGGATACGCAGTATTTT	CASSLFERASAGDTQYF
TRBD1	TRBV7-6	TRBJ2-2	.	TGTGCCAGCAGCTCACTCGGGACAGGGAACACCGGGGAGCTGTTTTTT	CASSSLGTGNTGELFF
TRBD2	TRBV7-2	TRBJ2-5	.	TGTGCCGGGAGGCGGGGGGGCGAAGAGACCCAGTACTTC	CAGRRGGEETQYF
TRBD1	TRBV4-1	TRBJ2-7	.	TGCGCCAGCAGCCCTTCGGACAGGGGAGGGCTCGAGCAGTACTTC	CASSPSDRGGLEQYF
.	TRBV2	TRBJ2-7	.	TGTGCCAGCACGACATCCCCTTTGGAGCAGTACTTC	CASTTSPLEQYF
.	TRBV28	TRBJ2-2	few	TGTGCCAGCAGGTCCGGGGGGCGGGACGCCGGGGAGCTGTTTTTT	CASRSGGRDAGELFF
.	TRBV7-2	TRBJ2-2	.	TGTGCCAGCAGCCTGGGACAAAACACCGGGGAGCTGTTTTTT	CASSLGQNTGELFF
TRBD1	TRBV3-1/TRBV3-2	TRBJ1-4	.	TGTGCCAGCAGCCAGGGGTACGAATACAGGGGCCCCGGTGAAAAACTGTTTTTT	CASSQGYEYRGPGEKLFF
TRBD2	TRBV5-8	TRBJ2-1	.	TGTGCCAGCAGCGTGAGACTAGCGGGAGGGTACAATGAGCAGTTCTTC	CASSVRLAGGYNEQFF
TRBD1	TRBV19	TRBJ1-6	.	TGTGCCAGTAGTTCCAGGGGGTATAATTCACCCCTCCACTTT	CASSSRGYNSPLHF
.	TRBV5-6	TRBJ2-1	few	TGTGCCAGCAGCTTAGGTGGGGGGTCCTACAATGAGCAGTTCTTC	CASSLGGGSYNEQFF
.	TRBV6-1	TRBJ2-2	few	TGTGCCAGCAGTGAAGTTACAGTCACCGGGGAGCTGTTTTTT	CASSEVTVTGELFF
TRBD1	TRBV19	TRBJ2-1	once	TGTGCCAGTAGTATGGACAGGGGTCATGAGCAGTTCTTC	CASSMDRGHEQFF
TRBD1	TRBV5-1	TRBJ2-7	.	TGCGCCAGCAGAGAGACAGGGCGGAAATCCTACGAGCAGTACTTC	CASRETGRKSYEQYF
.	TRBV9	TRBJ2-1	.	TGTGCCAGCAGCGTCGCACAGGGGGGGAACAATGAGCAGTTCTTC	CASSVAQGGNNEQFF
.	TRBV19	TRBJ1-6	.	TGTGCCAGTAGTGATACAGGGCGATCACCCCTCCACTTT	CASSDTGRSPLHF
.	TRBV30	TRBJ1-1	few	TGTGCCTGGTGGCTATCGGCGGGTGCTTTCTTT	CAWWLSAGAFF
.	TRBV19	TRBJ1-5	few	TGTGCCAGTAGTATATTTGCCCTTACGGGCAATCAGCCCCAGCATTTT	CASSIFALTGNQPQHF
.	TRBV6-4	TRBJ1-5	.	TGTGCCAGGCCTATTAAGTCGGGTAGCAATCAGCCCCAGCATTTT	CARPIKSGSNQPQHF
TRBD1	TRBV4-3	TRBJ1-2	.	TGCGCCAGCAGCCAAGCCCGCGGACAGGGGGCGAGCTATGGCTACACCTTC	CASSQARGQGASYGYTF
.	TRBV21-1	TRBJ2-7	.	TGTGCCAGCAGCAAAGCTCCAGGGGCGACCCCCTACGAGCAGTACTTC	CASSKAPGATPYEQYF
TRBD1	TRBV18	TRBJ1-1	.	TGTGCCAGCTCACAGGGACAGGGATTATACACTGAAGCTTTCTTT	CASSQGQGLYTEAFF
TRBD1	TRBV12-3/TRBV12-4	TRBJ2-7	.	TGTGCCAGCAGTGCCTTGACAGGGGGCGAGCAGTACTTC	CASSALTGGEQYF
.	TRBV27	TRBJ2-7	few	TGTGCCAGCAGTCGTCGGGGGAGTTCCTACGAGCAGTACTTC	CASSRRGSSYEQYF
TRBD2	TRBV19	TRBJ2-7	.	TGTGCCAGTACCCCGGGCGGGGGGCGCATCAACGAGCAGTACTTC	CASTPGGGRINEQYF
.	TRBV11-2	TRBJ2-5	.	TGTGCCAGCAGCTTAGTTAAGCTAGGGACTGAGTACTTC	CASSLVKLGTEYF
.	TRBV12-3/TRBV12-4	TRBJ1-3	few	TGTGCCAGCAGCACTACGGGGTACACCATATATTTT	CASSTTGYTIYF
.	TRBV4-3	TRBJ2-7	.	TGCGCCAGCAGCCAAGATAACGGTTACGAGCAGTACTTC	CASSQDNGYEQYF
TRBD1	TRBV7-3	TRBJ1-1	.	TGTGCCAGCAGCTCGCCGGCAGGGGGCGTCACTGAAGCTTTCTTT	CASSSPAGGVTEAFF
TRBD1	TRBV10-3	TRBJ1-1	.	TGTGCCACCGCGACAGGGTTTTGGAACACTGAAGCTTTCTTT	CATATGFWNTEAFF
.	TRBV7-2	TRBJ1-6	.	TGTGCCAGCAGCCCCCGGGTAGAAAATATTCCCTATAATTCACCCCTCCACTTT	CASSPRVENIPYNSPLHF
.	TRBV19	TRBJ2-3	.	TGTGCCAGTAGTTCAAACCCCAGGGTGAAGACAGATACGCAGTATTTT	CASSSNPRVKTDTQYF
.	TRBV28	TRBJ2-5	.	TGTGCCAGCAGCCGTGGCTCGGGAGTTATAAAGACCCAGTACTTC	CASSRGSGVIKTQYF
.	TRBV14	TRBJ1-2	few	TGTGCCAGCAGCTCCCAGACATCCTACTATGGCTACACCTTC	CASSSQTSYYGYTF
.	TRBV7-2	TRBJ1-1	.	TGTGCCAGCAGCTTAGATCTCGGTGAAGCTTTCTTT	CASSLDLGEAFF
TRBD1	TRBV29-1	TRBJ1-1	.	TGCAGCGTTGGACCCACAGGGGGCACTGAAGCTTTCTTT	CSVGPTGGTEAFF
TRBD2	TRBV7-9	TRBJ2-1	.	TGTGCCAGCAGCCCGGAAATGGGACTACGCGGCAATGAGCAGTTCTTC	CASSPEMGLRGNEQFF
TRBD1	TRBV19	TRBJ1-6	.	TGTGCCAGTCGCGCGAACAGGGGGACGATCGGTTCACCCCTCCACTTT	CASRANRGTIGSPLHF
TRBD1	TRBV3-1/TRBV3-2	TRBJ1-5	.	TGTGCCAGCAGCCAGGGACAGGGACCGACAAATCAGCCCCAGCATTTT	CASSQGQGPTNQPQHF
.	TRBV28	TRBJ2-1	.	TGTGCCAGCAGTTTTTCGGGAGACTACAATGAGCAGTTCTTC	CASSFSGDYNEQFF
.	TRBV5-6	TRBJ2-7	.	TGTGCCAGCAGCTTTCCGACAGGTGGATCCTACGAGCAGTACTTC	CASSFPTGGSYEQYF
TRBD2	TRBV30	TRBJ2-5	.	TGTGCCTGGAGTGTACTGGGAGGGGACGAGACCCAGTACTTC	CAWSVLGGDETQYF
.	TRBV6-1	TRBJ1-2	once	TGTGCCAGCAGTGAACCCGGGAACTATGGCTACACCTTC	CASSEPGNYGYTF
.	TRBV19	TRBJ2-3	.	TGTGCCAGTAGGTCCTCCCTCGGCACAGATACGCAGTATTTT	CASRSSLGTDTQYF
.	TRBV10-3	TRBJ2-6	once	TGTGCCATCAGTGAGGGGCCCTCTGGGGCCAACGTCCTGACTTTC	CAISEGPSGANVLTF
TRBD1	TRBV7-9	TRBJ1-6	.	TGTGCCAGCAGCTTGGGACAGGGGGGTAATTCACCCCTCCACTTT	CASSLGQGGNSPLHF
.	TRBV11-2	TRBJ1-5	.	TGTGCCAGCAGCTTGGGAGGCGCGGCCCAGCATTTT	CASSLGGAAQHF
.	TRBV9	TRBJ2-1	.	TGTGCCAGCAGCGTAGGTGCGGGTGACTCCAATGAGCAGTTCTTC	CASSVGAGDSNEQFF
TRBD2	TRBV11-1	TRBJ2-1	.	TGTGCCACCCAGGGACTAGCGGGGGGGCTAACCAATGAGCAGTTCTTC	CATQGLAGGLTNEQFF
.	TRBV7-2	TRBJ2-2	.	TGTGCCAGCAGCCCACAGCCGACAGGCATCACCGGGGAGCTGTTTTTT	CASSPQPTGITGELFF
TRBD2	TRBV7-2	TRBJ2-1	once	TGTGCCAGCAGCGCTAGCGGGATGGGCGGTAATGAGCAGTTCTTC	CASSASGMGGNEQFF
TRBD2	TRBV18	TRBJ2-7	.	TGTGCCAGCTCACCAATAGCGGGTCCTGACTACGAGCAGTACTTC	CASSPIAGPDYEQYF